One sample yielded the 20 T cell receptor beta chains listed below, sequenced in a study of shared clonotypes between healthy human individuals. Here immunoSEQ multiplex PCR was the method, and the copy in TCRdb shows in-frame clones only, minus some. The sample has roughly 700,000 clones, roughly 70% seen once. The source material was memory CD4+ T cells sorted from blood. Documented subset: CD45RA-negative fraction. These receptors were obtained from a woman in her 30s in good health.

The CDR3 is CASSESGGSYEQYF. The CDR3 DNA follows: TGTGCCAGCAGTGAAAGTGGCGGGAGTTACGAGCAGTACTTC. The rearrangement joins TRBV25-1 to TRBJ2-7; 7 nucleotides match TRBD2. Germline loops: CDR1 MGHDK, CDR2 SYGVNS. The ends lost 2 bases at V and 4 bases at J; junction bases unmatched: 5. The length of the CDR3 is 14 residues.

V gene TRBV20-1 combines with J gene TRBJ1-1; D call uncertain. Germline V gene data show CDR1 as DFQATT and CDR2 as SNEGSKA (reference sequence). This CDR3 spans 11 amino acids. V was cut by 2 bases and J by 6 bases, with 7 bases left in between. The CDR3 loop is CSARFGAEAFF. The CDR3 nucleotides are TGCAGTGCTAGATTCGGAGCTGAAGCTTTCTTT.

This clone came up a few times. V and J are TRBV5-4 and TRBJ2-7, with a weak D call TRBD2 (5 bases). Germline assignment: CDR1 SGHNT and CDR2 YYREEE (reference sequence). CDR3 length: 15 amino acids. V was shortened by 1 base and J by 4 bases, with 15 bases between the two germline ends. Here the CDR3 DNA reads TGTGCCAGCAGCTTGCCCCCGGGGTCCCATTACGAGCAGTACTTC. Translation: CASSLPPGSHYEQYF.

This chain joins TRBV5-4 and TRBJ2-7, with 11 bases that match TRBD1. With V trimmed by 2 bases and J by 5 bases, 6 bases remained unmatched. The CDR3 is 15 residues long. CDR1 SGHNT and CDR2 YYREEE come from the germline V gene (reference sequence). CDR3 in amino acids: CASSLAGTGGDEQYF. Written as DNA, the CDR3 is TGTGCCAGCAGCTTAGCCGGGACAGGGGGGGACGAGCAGTACTTC.

V is TRBV7-9 and J is TRBJ1-2; 9 bases are a match to TRBD1. Germline V gene data show CDR1 as SEHNR and CDR2 as FQNEAQ (reference sequence). The CDR3 length is 15 residues. The J segment lost 1 base and the V segment lost 5 bases, leaving 5 bases of the junction unmatched. The CDR3 spells CASSPGQGHNYGYTF. CDR3 DNA: TGTGCCAGCAGCCCTGGACAGGGGCATAACTATGGCTACACCTTC.

This clone occurred a few times. The chain is built from TRBV30 and TRBJ2-2; 11 bases agree with TRBD1. Germline CDR1 GTSNPN, CDR2 SVGIG (reference sequence). Germline trimming cut 4 bases from V and 5 bases from J; bases unmatched to any gene: 3. This CDR3 comprises 14 residues. The CDR3 DNA reads TGTGCCTGGAAAGGGACAGGGGGGACCGGGGAGCTGTTTTTT. Protein product: CAWKGTGGTGELFF.

The rearrangement joins TRBV19 to TRBJ2-7, with a possible D match to TRBD2 (6 bases). The CDR3 runs to 15 residues. V was cut by 4 bases and J by 6 bases, with 19 bases left in between. Germline CDR1 reads LNHDA; CDR2 reads SQIVND (reference sequence). CDR3 region: CASSRRRGLGGEQYF. The CDR3 DNA sequence: TGTGCCAGTAGTAGAAGACGTGGTTTGGGGGGCGAGCAGTACTTC.

This clone has only a few counts. The V and J genes are TRBV7-2 and TRBJ1-3; 8 bases fit TRBD1. The V gene's germline CDR1 is SGHTA and CDR2 FQGNSA. The CDR3 consists of 17 residues. Unmatched junction bases numbered 7, after V lost 1 base and J lost 2 bases. The CDR3 is CASSLVGQGGAGNTIYF. The CDR3, as DNA: TGTGCCAGCAGCTTAGTTGGACAGGGAGGCGCTGGAAACACCATATATTTT.

The chain couples TRBV6-1 to TRBJ2-7, with TRBD1 matching 8 bases. The V segment lost 5 bases and the J segment 5 bases; nucleotides outside the gene matches: 2. Germline V CDR1 and CDR2: MNHNS, SASEGT. CDR3 length: 12 amino acids. CDR3 sequence: CASSRQGHEQYF. The CDR3 DNA is TGTGCCAGCAGTAGACAGGGGCACGAGCAGTACTTC.

The chain combines TRBV28 with TRBJ1-1; perhaps TRBD1 as D (6 bases). The ends were cut back, 8 bases at V and 12 bases at J, with 22 bases in the middle. The CDR3 runs to 13 residues. Germline assignment: CDR1 MDHEN and CDR2 SYDVKM. This CDR3 reads CASYSYRVRRTFF. The DNA of the CDR3 is TGTGCCAGCTATTCCTACAGGGTTAGAAGAACTTTCTTT.

The chain uses TRBV7-9 and TRBJ1-4; 8 nucleotides agree with TRBD1. After removal of 5 bases from V and 7 bases from J, the junction contained 6 bases not matched to a gene. The CDR3 contains 14 residues. The germline CDR1 and CDR2 sequences are SEHNR and FQNEAQ (reference sequence). The CDR3 DNA follows: TGTGCCAGCAGCCAAGGACAGGGCGGTGAAAAACTGTTTTTT. It yields the protein CASSQGQGGEKLFF. Full variable domain (rest looked up from reference TRBV7-9 and TRBJ1-4): DTGVSQNPRHKITKRGQNVTFRCDPISEHNRLYWYRQTLGQGPEFLTYFQNEAQLEKSRLLSDRFSAERPKGSFSTLEIQRTEQGDSAMYLCASSQGQGGEKLFFGSGTQLSVL.

The chain links TRBV6-6 to TRBJ2-7, with 10 positions matching TRBD2. Germline V lookup: CDR1 MNHNY, CDR2 SVGAGI (reference sequence). This CDR3 has 14 residues. V was pared by 2 bases and J by 3 bases, with 1 base of the junction left unmatched. CDR3 protein: CASSYVAGGYEQYF. As DNA, the CDR3 is TGTGCCAGCAGTTACGTAGCGGGAGGCTACGAGCAGTACTTC.

To note about this clone: The same CDR3 arises from other DNA sequences in this sample as well. The genes are TRBV5-1 and TRBJ2-3; possibly TRBD2 for D (6 bases). The germline gives CDR1 SGHRS, CDR2 YFSETQ. The CDR3 contains 14 residues. Trimming stripped 4 bases from V and 3 bases from J, with 12 bases between. The CDR3 sequence: CASSAGTLTDTQYF. DNA for the CDR3: TGCGCCAGCAGCGCCGGGACTCTAACAGATACGCAGTATTTT.

This sequence joins TRBV27 and TRBJ1-4; TRBD1 agrees at 9 bases. The germline V gene encodes CDR1 MNHEY and CDR2 SMNVEV (reference sequence). Trimming cost V 5 bases and J 7 bases; bases outside gene matches: 8. The CDR3 has 15 amino acids. CDR3 protein: CASSVSGQGFEKLFF. As DNA, the CDR3 is TGTGCCAGCAGTGTTTCGGGACAGGGATTTGAAAAACTGTTTTTT.

The chain combines TRBV10-3 with TRBJ2-7, with a tentative D call TRBD2 (6 bases). V was clipped by 3 bases and J by 9 bases, with 15 bases between them. The CDR3 has 13 residues. From germline, CDR1 is ENHRY and CDR2 SYGVKD. CDR3 loop: CAISDTMPGLQYF. The CDR3, as DNA: TGTGCCATCAGTGACACGATGCCGGGACTGCAGTACTTC.

The chain joins TRBV9 to TRBJ2-1; D unclear. CDR3 size: 15 residues. Trimming stripped 3 bases from V and 0 bases from J, with 10 bases between. CDR1 and CDR2 from the germline V gene are SGDLS and YYNGEE. The CDR3 sequence: CASSETPSSYNEQFF. DNA for the CDR3: TGTGCCAGCAGCGAGACTCCCAGCTCCTACAATGAGCAGTTCTTC.

This chain uses TRBV11-2 with TRBJ2-5, with 14 bases that match TRBD2. This CDR3 contains 16 residues. Germline V gives CDR1 SGHAT, CDR2 FQNNGV. The V gene end was trimmed by 5 bases and the J gene end by 3 bases; junction bases not matched to a gene: 5. CDR3 in DNA: TGTGCCAGCAGCAGGGGACTAGCGGGAGCGGAAGAGACCCAGTACTTC. This translates into CASSRGLAGAEETQYF.

The chain combines TRBV11-2 with TRBJ2-1; 14 bases map to TRBD2. Germline loops: CDR1 SGHAT, CDR2 FQNNGV. The V segment lost 5 bases and the J segment 8 bases; nucleotides outside the gene matches: 8. The CDR3 runs 16 residues. The DNA for the CDR3 is TGTGCCAGCAGCCCATCCGGGACTAGCGGGGGCTATGAGCAGTTCTTC. As protein: CASSPSGTSGGYEQFF.

CDR3 sequence reads: CASSQQGTLTTGELFF. In nucleotides, the CDR3 is TGTGCCAGCAGCCAACAGGGCACGCTAACTACCGGGGAGCTGTTTTTT. The chain employs TRBV16 and TRBJ2-2, with D possibly TRBD1 on 5 matching bases. The CDR3 contains 16 residues. Germline V gene data show CDR1 as KGHSY and CDR2 as FQNENV. V lost 2 bases, J lost 5 bases, and 15 bases lay in between. The whole variable domain, filled in from reference TRBV16 and TRBJ2-2, reads GEEVAQTPKHLVRGEGQKAKLYCAPIKGHSYVFWYQQVLKNEFKFLISFQNENVFDETGMPKERFSAKCLPNSPCSLEIQATKLEDSAVYFCASSQQGTLTTGELFFGEGSRLTVL.

The gene calls are TRBV11-2 and TRBJ2-7; 11 bases are a match to TRBD2. CDR3 length: 15 amino acids. V lost 4 bases to trimming and J lost 0 bases; unmatched junction nucleotides: 2. Per germline, CDR1 SGHAT and CDR2 FQNNGV. In nucleotides, the CDR3 is TGTGCCAGCAGCTCGACTAGCGGGATCTCCTACGAGCAGTACTTC. It yields the protein CASSSTSGISYEQYF. Full variable domain (rest looked up from reference TRBV11-2 and TRBJ2-7): EAGVAQSPRYKIIEKRQSVAFWCNPISGHATLYWYQQILGQGPKLLIQFQNNGVVDDSQLPKDRFSAERLKGVDSTLKIQPAKLEDSAVYLCASSSTSGISYEQYFGPGTRLTVT.